These 15 T cell receptor beta chains came from one sample sequenced in a study of T cells in Graves' hyperthyroidism and ophthalmopathy. The source material, RNA transcripts, was used to amplify TCR beta CDR3 regions. The TCR CDR3 was amplified in a first-round RT-PCR using the HTBI primer set. TCRdb re-analysed the multiplex PCR reads in MiXCR, keeping a single row per CDR3 protein. This sample yields 550,000 to 700,000 distinct CDR3 sequences, of which 35% to 55% are seen a single time; under 20% belongs to the top ten. Sequenced: peripheral blood or thyroid tissue (not recorded which). The receptors here all came from an adult woman with Graves' disease, either hyperthyroidism or ophthalmopathy (not recorded which).

The gene calls are TRBV11-1 and TRBJ2-2; 8 nucleotides line up with TRBD1. Germline CDR1 and CDR2: SGHAT and FQDESV (reference sequence). V dropped 1 base and J dropped 4; count of bases not matched to a gene: 8. The CDR3 covers 17 residues. In nucleotides, the CDR3 is TGTGCCAGCAGCTTAGTACCCGGACAGGGTTCCACCGGGGAGCTGTTTTTT. It encodes CASSLVPGQGSTGELFF.

On this clonotype itself: This could be a read error, since a much larger clone is one nucleotide away. This chain joins TRBV10-3 and TRBJ2-7; D call uncertain. The CDR3 is 15 residues long. CDR1 is ENHRY, CDR2 SYGVKD, per germline. The CDR3 DNA is TGTGCCATCAGTGAGTCGACATACAGATACTACGGGCAGTACTTC. Residues: CAISESTYRYYGQYF.

This clonotype was observed many times. This sequence joins TRBV15 and TRBJ1-5; D is unclear. The length of the CDR3 is 17 residues. Germline V CDR1 and CDR2: LNHNV, YYDKDF (reference sequence). Trimming removed 0 bases from V and 0 bases from J, with 12 bases in between. The DNA for the CDR3 is TGTGCCACCAGCAGAGATAGAGGGCACCTTAGCAATCAGCCCCAGCATTTT. Protein sequence: CATSRDRGHLSNQPQHF.

The chain couples TRBV20-1 to TRBJ1-2; D ambiguous. Germline V gene sequence: CDR1 DFQATT, CDR2 SNEGSKA (reference sequence). The CDR3 has 12 amino acids. The ends were cut back, 6 bases at V and 8 bases at J, with 16 bases in the middle. CDR3 DNA sequence: TGCAGTGCACACGCCGGGGTGAAGGGCTACACCTTC. Amino acid sequence: CSAHAGVKGYTF.

The CDR3 DNA is TGCAGCGTTGTAAAGGGTGGGGAGACCCAGTACTTC. Amino acids: CSVVKGGETQYF. This chain links TRBV29-1 with TRBJ2-5; D is unclear. This CDR3 comprises 12 residues. The germline V gene encodes CDR1 SQVTM and CDR2 ANQGSEA. V lost 4 bases to trimming and J lost 5 bases, with 11 bases between them.

V and J are TRBV30 and TRBJ2-7; D is possibly TRBD2 (6 bases). V shed 5 bases and J shed 2 bases, with 16 bases lying between them. Germline V gene lookup returns CDR1 GTSNPN and CDR2 SVGIG (reference sequence). The CDR3 totals 14 residues. CDR3 coding DNA: TGTGCCTGGGCGGAGGGGCGGGAACCCTACGAGCAGTACTTC. Its translation: CAWAEGREPYEQYF. Drawing the rest from reference TRBV30 and TRBJ2-7, the complete variable domain is SQTIHQWPATLVQPVGSPLSLECTVEGTSNPNLYWYRQAAGRGLQLLFYSVGIGQISSEVPQNLSASRPQDRQFILSSKKLLLSDSGFYLCAWAEGREPYEQYFGPGTRLTVT.

This clonotype was detected ten times or more. The rearrangement links TRBV5-1 to TRBJ2-7; a possible D gene is TRBD1 (5 bases). Germline lookup yields CDR1 SGHRS and CDR2 YFSETQ. V shed 7 bases and J shed 0 bases, with 11 bases lying between them. The length of the CDR3 is 13 residues. CDR3 nucleotides: TGCGCCAGCGCAACAGGAAGCTCCTACGAGCAGTACTTC. Translating gives CASATGSSYEQYF.

CDR3 coding DNA: TGCAGTGGAAGGACGGGGGACAATGAGCAGTTCTTC. This codes for CSGRTGDNEQFF. This rearrangement joins TRBV20-1 to TRBJ2-7; perhaps TRBD2 as D (6 bases). The J call may not be correct, given that the DNA end is closer to TRBJ2-1. The CDR3 has 12 residues. CDR1 DFQATT and CDR2 SNEGSKA come from the germline V gene (reference sequence).

This clonotype has a handful of counts. Written as DNA, the CDR3 is TGTGCCAGCAGTTTAACCGGGGCTCGGGACTATGGCTACACCTTC. Translated, it gives CASSLTGARDYGYTF. This chain links TRBV28 with TRBJ1-2; TRBD1 is a possible D gene (5 bases). The CDR3 loop spans 15 amino acids. Germline V CDR1 and CDR2: MDHEN, SYDVKM. Between the trimmed V and J ends, which lost 2 bases and 3 bases, there was a span of 13 bases.

This chain connects TRBV13 to TRBJ1-5, with a possible D match to TRBD1 (5 bases). The CDR3 sequence is 16 residues long. Trimming removed 2 bases from V and 7 bases from J, with 18 bases in between. From germline, CDR1 is PRHDT and CDR2 FYEKMQ (reference sequence). In DNA form, the CDR3 reads TGTGCCAGCAGCTTAAACCAGGGTGGGGCCAACCAGCCCCAGCATTTT. This gives the protein CASSLNQGGANQPQHF.

The V call is TRBV13, the J call TRBJ1-1; maybe TRBD1 (5 bases). Germline V gene data show CDR1 as PRHDT and CDR2 as FYEKMQ (reference sequence). The CDR3 has 11 residues. Trimming cost V 1 base and J 12 bases, with 9 bases left between them. The CDR3 DNA reads as TGTGCCAGCAGCTTAGTTGGGGGAACTTTCTTT. Translated: CASSLVGGTFF.

This clonotype was recorded at least ten times. CDR3 in DNA: TGTGCCAGCAGTACCCACAGGGGGCAGAAGGACGAGCAGTACTTC. This gives the protein CASSTHRGQKDEQYF. The rearrangement uses TRBV6-5 and TRBJ2-7; 9 bases agree with TRBD1. The CDR3 covers 15 residues. Trimming took 5 bases from V and 5 from J; bases not matched to a gene: 10. Germline V gene lookup returns CDR1 MNHEY and CDR2 SVGAGI.

This chain uses TRBV18 with TRBJ2-5; the D call may be TRBD1 or TRBD2 (5 bases each). Germline-derived CDR1 and CDR2 are KGHSH and LQKENI. Trimming shortened V by 2 bases and J by 4 bases, and 14 bases separated the two germline ends. The CDR3 runs to 15 residues. The CDR3 is CASSPGTSLGETQYF. CDR3 nucleotide sequence: TGTGCCAGCTCACCAGGGACGAGCTTAGGAGAGACCCAGTACTTC.

The chain uses TRBV6-5 and TRBJ1-1, with no clear D. Trimming left V 9 bases short and J 2 bases short, with 10 bases between. CDR1 and CDR2 from the germline V gene are MNHEY and SVGAGI. This CDR3 is built from 12 residues. CDR3 DNA sequence: TGTGCCAGTCTAGCGGGAAACACTGAAGCTTTCTTT. Its translation: CASLAGNTEAFF.

This clonotype was detected only a few times. The CDR3 bases are TGTGCCATCAGTGAGGAGGGACAGATAGAGACCCAGTACTTC. Translating gives CAISEEGQIETQYF. The rearrangement links TRBV10-3 to TRBJ2-5, with 7 bases lining up with TRBD1. CDR1 and CDR2 from the germline V gene are ENHRY and SYGVKD. The V and J ends lost 2 bases and 4 bases, in that order; junction bases with no gene match: 4. CDR3 length: 14 residues.